What follows describes a single T cell receptor beta chain. The antigen is undetermined. This record belongs to a study of persistence of HIV-infected CD4 T cells. This was the immunoSEQ version 4 assay in survey mode. The data were produced by immunoSEQ multiplex PCR, yet TCRdb's version contains in-frame clones alone and is incomplete. The sample lists more than 30,000 clones, 65% to 85% occurring once. Cells were stimulated with CMV-infected fibroblast lysates at about 10 ug/mL. CD40L-negative CD69-negative CD45RO-high memory CD4+ T cells were sorted as populations depleted of antigen-responding cells. Germline CDR1 SGHNT, CDR2 YYREEE (reference sequence). The V and J ends lost 1 base and 0 bases respectively, with 4 bases between them. This CDR3 comprises 13 residues.

J is TRBJ1-1 and V is TRBV5-4; D gene unclear. The sequence derives from an adult man with HIV who was CMV-seropositive. The sample was CD4+ T cells sorted from PBMCs after approximately 19-hour stimulation, taken from a patient who received antiretroviral therapy. The CDR3 DNA sequence: TGTGCCAGCAGCTTGCCGATGAACACTGAAGCTTTCTTT. Translation: CASSLPMNTEAFF.